This T cell receptor (beta chain) was recovered during a study of shared clonotypes between healthy human individuals. Study-wide background: Donor composition was two women and three men, aged 18 to 49. Broader study findings: Since donors were few, the genetic and exposure-history diversity represented was limited.

Produced via immunoSEQ multiplex PCR; TCRdb's table is partial and in-frame only. This table has under 850,000 clones, approximately 72% appearing once. As to this clone: The antigen is undetermined. Other nucleotide sequences from this sample produce the same CDR3.

The V end was cut by 7 bases, the J end by 1 base, with 5 bases between. The V gene's germline CDR1 is MRHNA and CDR2 SNTAGT. The CDR3 contains 13 residues. The V call is TRBV6-4, the J call TRBJ2-6; D remains unclear. Sequenced sample: memory CD4+ T cells sorted from blood. Subset specified: CD45RA-negative fraction. The TCR originated in a woman in her 30s in good health. In nucleotides, the CDR3 is TGTGCCAGCAAACCTTCTGGGGCCAACGTCCTGACTTTC. Amino acids: CASKPSGANVLTF.